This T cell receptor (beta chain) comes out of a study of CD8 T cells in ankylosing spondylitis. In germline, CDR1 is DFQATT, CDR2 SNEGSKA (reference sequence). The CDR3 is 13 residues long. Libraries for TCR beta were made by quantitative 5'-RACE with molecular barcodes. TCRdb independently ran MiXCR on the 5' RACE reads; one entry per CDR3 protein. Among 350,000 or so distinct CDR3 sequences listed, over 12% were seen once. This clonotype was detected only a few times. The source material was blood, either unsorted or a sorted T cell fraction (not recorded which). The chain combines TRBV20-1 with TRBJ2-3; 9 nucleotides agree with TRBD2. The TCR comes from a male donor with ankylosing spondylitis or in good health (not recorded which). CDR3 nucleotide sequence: TGCAGAGTATTCTCTAGCGGGATTGGGACGCAGTATTTT. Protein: CRVFSSGIGTQYF.